What follows are 30 T cell receptor beta chains derived from one specimen sequenced in a study of blood T cells in healthy people across ages. The authors ran a second PCR of roughly 6 to 12 cycles using a sample-barcoded 5' primer and a J-beta primer mix. One entry per CDR3 protein, called by TCRdb with MiXCR from the 5' RACE reads. The data hold about 800,000 distinct CDR3 sequences, with about 47% observed a single time. Sequenced material: blood. The source of these receptors is a man of 80 years or more in good health.

This clonotype was seen only once. The chain combines TRBV6-1 with TRBJ1-1; D is ambiguous. The length of the CDR3 is 13 residues. Germline lookup yields CDR1 MNHNS and CDR2 SASEGT. Between the trimmed V and J ends, which lost 8 bases and 1 base, there was a span of 11 bases. CDR3 sequence reads: CASGGRQNTEAFF. The CDR3 coding sequence is TGTGCCAGCGGAGGGCGGCAGAACACTGAAGCTTTCTTT.

V gene TRBV30 combines with J gene TRBJ2-5, with 7 positions matching TRBD2. The CDR3 sequence is 13 residues long. The J segment lost 1 base and the V segment lost 5 bases, leaving 4 bases of the junction unmatched. The germline CDR1 and CDR2 sequences are GTSNPN and SVGIG (reference sequence). CDR3 loop: CAWGLDIQETQYF. CDR3 sequence (DNA): TGTGCCTGGGGACTAGACATCCAAGAGACCCAGTACTTC.

The sample holds a few counts of this clonotype. The chain combines TRBV5-1 with TRBJ2-5, with 8 bases fitting TRBD1. TRBJ2-7 matches the DNA end more closely, so the J call is doubtful. The germline V gene has CDR1 SGHRS and CDR2 YFSETQ. The CDR3 has 16 amino acids. Here the CDR3 DNA reads TGCGCCAGCAGCACCCTGGGACCGGGACAGGCGAACGAGCAGTACTTC. It codes for CASSTLGPGQANEQYF.

The CDR3 bases are TGCAGTGCTGCAGGGGGGGAGCTTTGGTCCAATGAGCAGTTCTTC. Protein product: CSAAGGELWSNEQFF. The V gene is TRBV20-1, the J gene TRBJ2-1, with D perhaps given as TRBD1 or TRBD2 (7 bases each). The CDR3 has 15 amino acids. The V and J ends lost 5 bases and 6 bases respectively, with 20 bases between them. Germline V gene sequence: CDR1 DFQATT, CDR2 SNEGSKA (reference sequence).

The rearrangement uses TRBV5-6 and TRBJ2-2; TRBD1 agrees at 9 bases. Germline assignment: CDR1 SGHDT and CDR2 YYEEEE. The CDR3 runs to 15 residues. The ends lost 3 bases at V and 5 bases at J; junction bases unmatched: 5. The CDR3 sequence: CASSSGQGVTGELFF. CDR3 DNA sequence: TGTGCCAGCAGCTCGGGACAGGGAGTAACCGGGGAGCTGTTTTTT.

The rearrangement joins TRBV27 to TRBJ2-5, with 8 positions matching TRBD2. Germline CDR1 reads MNHEY; CDR2 reads SMNVEV (reference sequence). With 5 bases clipped from V and 5 bases from J, the junction kept 13 bases outside the gene matches. The CDR3 consists of 16 residues. The CDR3 DNA is TGTGCCAGCAGTCCCGGTGTAGCGGGAAATATCGAGACCCAGTACTTC. It codes for CASSPGVAGNIETQYF.

This clonotype was seen a few times. V and J are TRBV28 and TRBJ2-3; D may be TRBD1 (6 bases). Germline assignment: CDR1 MDHEN and CDR2 SYDVKM. V lost 3 bases and J lost 4, with 14 bases in between. The CDR3 is 15 amino acids. Here the CDR3 DNA reads TGTGCCAGCAGTTTTGGGGGCTCTACGCCAGATACGCAGTATTTT. It translates to CASSFGGSTPDTQYF.

Of note for this clonotype: A much larger clone sits a single nucleotide away, making a read error possible. The gene calls are TRBV27 and TRBJ2-7; 10 bases are shared with TRBD2. This CDR3 has 13 amino acids. V gave up 7 bases and J gave up 7 bases; unmatched junction bases: 7. CDR1 and CDR2 from the germline V gene are MNHEY and SMNVEV (reference sequence). The CDR3 sequence: CASTSGLADEQYF. CDR3 in DNA: TGTGCCAGCACCTCCGGACTAGCGGATGAGCAGTACTTC.

The J gene is TRBJ2-3, the V gene TRBV10-3; a weak D match, TRBD1 (5 bases). The CDR3 length is 14 residues. Germline assignment: CDR1 ENHRY and CDR2 SYGVKD. Deletions cut 4 bases from V and 4 bases from J, with 12 bases between. Here the CDR3 reads CAISGGQASDTQYF. The CDR3 bases are TGTGCCATCAGTGGGGGCCAAGCCTCAGATACGCAGTATTTT.

This chain connects TRBV5-1 to TRBJ2-3; possible D gene TRBD2, 6 bases. From germline, CDR1 is SGHRS and CDR2 YFSETQ. V lost 0 bases and J lost 0, with 8 bases in between. The CDR3 sequence is 15 residues long. CDR3 in amino acids: CASSLEDYSTDTQYF. In nucleotides, the CDR3 is TGCGCCAGCAGCTTGGAGGACTACAGCACAGATACGCAGTATTTT. The full variable domain, with the rest looked up from reference TRBV5-1 and TRBJ2-3, is KAGVTQTPRYLIKTRGQQVTLSCSPISGHRSVSWYQQTPGQGLQFLFEYFSETQRNKGNFPGRFSGRQFSNSRSEMNVSTLELGDSALYLCASSLEDYSTDTQYFGPGTRLTVL.

This clonotype occurred a few times. The chain has TRBV20-1 and TRBJ2-1, with TRBD2 as a possible D gene (5 bases). Between the trimmed V and J ends, which lost 2 bases and 7 bases, there was a span of 21 bases. The CDR3 extends over 16 amino acids. Germline V gene data show CDR1 as DFQATT and CDR2 as SNEGSKA (reference sequence). The CDR3 protein is CSARSPLAGAGNEQFF. CDR3 in DNA: TGCAGTGCTAGATCCCCTCTGGCGGGCGCCGGGAATGAGCAGTTCTTC.

V and J are TRBV30 and TRBJ2-1; 10 nucleotides match TRBD2. V was pared by 2 bases and J by 4 bases, with 5 bases of the junction left unmatched. Per germline, CDR1 GTSNPN and CDR2 SVGIG (reference sequence). The CDR3 has 15 residues. The CDR3 bases are TGTGCCTGGAGTCACGGACTAGCGGAGTACAATGAGCAGTTCTTC. Its protein is CAWSHGLAEYNEQFF. Using reference TRBV30 and TRBJ2-1 for the parts outside the CDR3, the full variable domain is SQTIHQWPATLVQPVGSPLSLECTVEGTSNPNLYWYRQAAGRGLQLLFYSVGIGQISSEVPQNLSASRPQDRQFILSSKKLLLSDSGFYLCAWSHGLAEYNEQFFGPGTRLTVL.

This clonotype is a singleton in its sample. This sequence joins TRBV5-1 and TRBJ2-5, with D tentatively TRBD2 (5 bases). The J call may be wrong; the DNA end is better matched by TRBJ2-7. This CDR3 is built from 14 residues. Germline V gives CDR1 SGHRS, CDR2 YFSETQ. Here the CDR3 DNA reads TGCGCCAGCAGCTTGCACCGGGATCCATACGAGCAGTACTTC. It encodes CASSLHRDPYEQYF.

This clonotype showed up many times. V gene TRBV3-1 combines with J gene TRBJ2-4; perhaps D is TRBD1 or TRBD2 (5 bases each). V gave up 0 bases and J gave up 10 bases, with 16 bases separating them. This CDR3 spans 15 amino acids. CDR1 LGHDT and CDR2 YNNKEL come from the germline V gene (reference sequence). CDR3 coding DNA: TGTGCCAGCAGCCAAGATCTGACGGGATCAGGGATTCAGTACTTC. It codes for CASSQDLTGSGIQYF.

This clonotype showed up just once. The gene calls are TRBV20-1 and TRBJ1-1, with a weak D call TRBD1 (6 bases). Germline values: CDR1 DFQATT, CDR2 SNEGSKA (reference sequence). V was cut by 5 bases and J by 4 bases, with 11 bases left in between. The CDR3 has 12 residues. The CDR3 region is CSALGHSTEAFF. The CDR3 bases are TGCAGTGCTTTGGGACACAGCACTGAAGCTTTCTTT.

This clonotype was seen once. The rearrangement links TRBV7-2 to TRBJ2-3, with 7 bases aligning to TRBD2. Unmatched junction bases numbered 7, after V lost 3 bases and J lost 7 bases. Per the germline V gene, CDR1 is SGHTA and CDR2 is FQGNSA. CDR3 length: 14 amino acids. The CDR3 region is CASSLASSGNTQYF. The CDR3 DNA sequence: TGTGCCAGCAGCTTGGCCTCTAGCGGTAATACGCAGTATTTT.

This CDR3 is CASSWETAYEQYF. Written as DNA, the CDR3 is TGCGCCAGCTCATGGGAGACAGCATACGAGCAGTACTTC. This chain uses TRBV4-1 with TRBJ2-5; D assignment may be TRBD1 or TRBD2 (5 bases each). The J call may be faulty, since TRBJ2-7 better matches the DNA end. The CDR3 has 13 amino acids. Per germline, CDR1 MGHRA and CDR2 YSYEKL.

J is TRBJ2-5 and V is TRBV27; 7 nucleotides line up with TRBD2. The CDR3 runs 16 residues. Germline loops: CDR1 MNHEY, CDR2 SMNVEV (reference sequence). V lost 3 bases and J lost 2; bases outside the gene matches: 9. Here the CDR3 reads CASSFGLADFQETQYF. The DNA for the CDR3 is TGTGCCAGCAGTTTTGGGCTAGCGGATTTTCAAGAGACCCAGTACTTC.

This clonotype was recorded at least ten times. This chain connects TRBV5-1 to TRBJ2-1; either TRBD1 or TRBD2 may fit D (7 bases each). Germline assignment: CDR1 SGHRS and CDR2 YFSETQ. V dropped 1 base and J dropped 7 bases, with 12 bases sitting between them. The CDR3 extends over 14 amino acids. CDR3 bases: TGCGCCAGCAGCTTGTGGGGGGGACAGAATGAGCAGTTCTTC. It translates to CASSLWGGQNEQFF.

For this clonotype: Since a much larger clone is just one base distant, this may be a read error. This rearrangement joins TRBV7-2 to TRBJ2-2; TRBD2 matches 9 bases. The CDR3 has 16 amino acids. V shed 7 bases, J shed 0 bases, and the junction held 6 bases outside the gene matches. CDR1 SGHTA and CDR2 FQGNSA come from the germline V gene. In nucleotides, the CDR3 is TGTGCCAGCAAGTCTTCTAGCGGGGCGAACACCGGGGAGCTGTTTTTT. It translates to CASKSSSGANTGELFF.

This clonotype was found many times. The chain uses TRBV29-1 and TRBJ2-3, with a tentative D call TRBD2 (5 bases). The ends were cut back, 7 bases at V and 11 bases at J, with 25 bases in the middle. This CDR3 has 14 amino acids. Germline CDR1 reads SQVTM; CDR2 reads ANQGSEA. CDR3 protein: CSATIRGWGSGQYF. In DNA form, the CDR3 reads TGCAGCGCCACTATCCGGGGTTGGGGTAGTGGGCAGTATTTT.

The genes are TRBV10-1 and TRBJ2-4; 7 positions agree with TRBD1. Germline V gene lookup returns CDR1 WNHNN and CDR2 SYGVQD (reference sequence). This CDR3 is built from 14 residues. With V trimmed by 2 bases and J by 6 bases, 4 bases remained unmatched. This CDR3 reads CASSETSGGNIQYF. For the CDR3, the DNA is TGCGCCAGCAGTGAGACCTCAGGGGGAAACATTCAGTACTTC.

Concerning this clonotype itself: One end of the junction does not line up with germline, which may come from a read error. The gene calls are TRBV7-9 and TRBJ2-7, with 12 positions matching TRBD2. This CDR3 has 16 amino acids. The germline V gene has CDR1 SEHNR and CDR2 FQNEAQ (reference sequence). This CDR3 reads CASSLAGGLVYNEQYF. CDR3 sequence (DNA): TGTGCCAGCAGCCTAGCGGGAGGGCTAGTCTACAATGAGCAGTACTTC. Full variable domain (rest looked up from reference TRBV7-9 and TRBJ2-7): DTGVSQNPRHKITKRGQNVTFRCDPISEHNRLYWYRQTLGQGPEFLTYFQNEAQLEKSRLLSDRFSAERPKGSFSTLEIQRTEQGDSAMYLCASSLAGGLVYNEQYFGPGTRLTVT.

V gene TRBV18 combines with J gene TRBJ2-5; 7 nucleotides agree with TRBD1. The CDR3 consists of 15 residues. With V trimmed by 3 bases and J by 1 base, 5 bases remained unmatched. CDR1 KGHSH and CDR2 LQKENI come from the germline V gene. CDR3 DNA: TGTGCCAGCTCACCTTACGGGACAGCCCAAGAGACCCAGTACTTC. As protein: CASSPYGTAQETQYF.

This clonotype was observed a few times. The genes are TRBV5-1 and TRBJ2-5; D not certain. Between the trimmed V and J ends, which lost 0 bases and 7 bases, there was a span of 16 bases. The germline V gene has CDR1 SGHRS and CDR2 YFSETQ. This CDR3 is built from 15 residues. DNA for the CDR3: TGCGCCAGCAGCTTGGTGTCCGTAGGAAGTAGGACCCAGTACTTC. Protein product: CASSLVSVGSRTQYF.

V is TRBV29-1 and J is TRBJ2-7, with no clear D. Per the germline V gene, CDR1 is SQVTM and CDR2 is ANQGSEA. Trimming shortened V by 4 bases and J by 5 bases, and 12 bases separated the two germline ends. The CDR3 spans 12 residues. The CDR3, as DNA: TGCAGCGTTGGGCGGCAGGCCAACGAGCAGTACTTC. It yields the protein CSVGRQANEQYF.

This clonotype was observed a handful of times. The J gene is TRBJ2-3, the V gene TRBV7-2; D is unresolved. Trimming removed 1 base from V and 6 bases from J, with 17 bases in between. The CDR3 runs to 16 residues. The V gene's germline CDR1 is SGHTA and CDR2 FQGNSA. The CDR3 coding sequence is TGTGCCAGCAGCTTAGTCTTCAGCCCCGGTGGGGATACGCAGTATTTT. It specifies CASSLVFSPGGDTQYF.

This sequence joins TRBV3-1 and TRBJ1-6; D gene unclear. The CDR3 is 12 amino acids. The germline V gene has CDR1 LGHDT and CDR2 YNNKEL (reference sequence). Trimming removed 1 base from V and 13 bases from J, with 8 bases in between. The CDR3 sequence: CASSQGPFPLHF. Here the CDR3 DNA reads TGTGCCAGCAGCCAAGGACCCTTTCCCCTCCACTTT.

This sequence joins TRBV7-9 and TRBJ2-1; TRBD2 agrees at 12 bases. The CDR3 spans 12 residues. The V gene end was trimmed by 5 bases and the J gene end by 14 bases; junction bases not matched to a gene: 4. CDR1 is SEHNR, CDR2 FQNEAQ, per germline (reference sequence). CDR3 nucleotides: TGTGCCAGCAGCCTGACTAGCGGGAGCGAGTTCTTC. Its protein product is CASSLTSGSEFF. The full variable domain, with the rest looked up from reference TRBV7-9 and TRBJ2-1, is DTGVSQNPRHKITKRGQNVTFRCDPISEHNRLYWYRQTLGQGPEFLTYFQNEAQLEKSRLLSDRFSAERPKGSFSTLEIQRTEQGDSAMYLCASSLTSGSEFFGPGTRLTVL.

This clonotype was counted a few times. The J gene is TRBJ2-5, the V gene TRBV5-1; no clear D. Per germline, CDR1 SGHRS and CDR2 YFSETQ. The CDR3 runs to 12 residues. The ends were cut back, 3 bases at V and 5 bases at J, with 8 bases in the middle. CDR3 in DNA: TGCGCCAGCAGCTCCCCCGAGGAGACCCAGTACTTC. As protein: CASSSPEETQYF.